This T cell receptor (beta chain) came from a study of memory CD4+ T cells and cytomegalovirus serostatus. About the research overall: Healthy Belgian adult donors included roughly ten CMV-positive and 24 CMV-negative people.

This clone was picked up a small number of times. The sort gate was single viable CD3+CD4+CD8-CD45RO+ cells for memory CD4+ T cells. As processed by the authors: After removing out-of-frame reads, approximately 2.2 million distinct TCRbeta sequences remained. Data came from immunoSEQ multiplex PCR; TCRdb stores just in-frame clones and leaves some out. The V and J calls and clone size were taken over from that table, and D and trimming were inferred from the DNA. The table lists about 50,000 clones, about 79% of them singletons. The receptor comes from an adult in good health and CMV-seronegative. Sequenced input: memory CD4+ T cells from blood.

The CDR3 region is CASSYSGTSGADTQYF. The CDR3 DNA reads as TGTGCCAGCAGTTACTCCGGGACTAGCGGGGCAGATACGCAGTATTTT. The chain is built from TRBV6-5 and TRBJ2-3; TRBD2 agrees at 13 bases. There are 16 residues in the CDR3. V was pared by 0 bases and J by 4 bases, with 1 base of the junction left unmatched. Germline V gene data show CDR1 as MNHEY and CDR2 as SVGAGI.